One sample yielded the 15 T cell receptor beta chains listed below, sequenced in a study of OX40 agonist ivuxolimab in advanced cancers. Clones were sequenced by immunoSEQ multiplex PCR, and TCRdb holds only the in-frame ones, with some missing. Of approximately 40,000 clones listed, approximately 92% are singletons. This specimen consisted of CD4+ or CD8+ T cells sorted from blood, obtained in a trial of the OX40 agonist ivuxolimab. The receptors here all came from an adult with an advanced solid tumor such as melanoma, head and neck, liver or kidney cancer.

This chain connects TRBV4-2 to TRBJ2-7; tentatively, D is TRBD1 or TRBD2 (7 bases each). The germline V and J ends were trimmed by 1 base and 2 bases, with 18 bases remaining between them. This CDR3 region has 17 residues. Germline-derived CDR1 and CDR2 are LGHNA and YNFKEQ. The CDR3 nucleotides are TGTGCCAGCAGCCAAGGGGTGGGAGGGGGCGCGGCCTACGAGCAGTACGTC. It translates to CASSQGVGGGAAYEQYV.

The chain employs TRBV13 and TRBJ1-3; 8 positions match TRBD1. V gave up 3 bases and J gave up 4 bases; unmatched junction bases: 8. The CDR3 has 16 amino acids. Germline-derived CDR1 and CDR2 are PRHDT and FYEKMQ (reference sequence). In DNA form, the CDR3 reads TGTGCCAGCAGCTTCGGGCAGGGGGCAGGAGGAAACACCATATATTTT. Amino acid sequence: CASSFGQGAGGNTIYF.

The chain carries TRBV25-1 and TRBJ1-1; D remains unclear. The germline gives CDR1 MGHDK, CDR2 SYGVNS. The length of the CDR3 is 11 residues. V dropped 6 bases and J dropped 4 bases, with 6 bases sitting between them. CDR3 amino acids: CASRWGTEAFF. The CDR3 region has the DNA TGTGCCAGCAGGTGGGGCACTGAAGCTTTCTTT.

V usage is TRBV7-6 and J usage is TRBJ2-1; D might be TRBD1 or TRBD2, each matching 5 bases. This CDR3 has 15 amino acids. The V gene's germline CDR1 is SGHVS and CDR2 FNYEAQ. V was trimmed by 2 bases and J by 9 bases, leaving 17 bases between them. The chain's CDR3 is CASSLIVSSGGEQFF. The DNA of the CDR3 is TGTGCCAGCAGCTTAATTGTCTCGAGTGGGGGTGAGCAGTTCTTC.

The J gene is TRBJ1-2, the V gene TRBV19, with D hard to call. Germline CDR1 reads LNHDA; CDR2 reads SQIVND (reference sequence). This CDR3 spans 15 amino acids. V lost 5 bases to trimming and J lost 4 bases, with 17 bases between them. CDR3 protein: CASSVTQYGPYGYTF. CDR3 DNA sequence: TGTGCCAGTAGTGTCACACAATACGGGCCCTATGGCTACACCTTC.

The chain recombines TRBV7-2 with TRBJ2-1, with TRBD2 matching over 9 bases. This CDR3 spans 15 amino acids. V was pared by 1 base and J by 7 bases, with 5 bases of the junction left unmatched. From germline, CDR1 is SGHTA and CDR2 FQGNSA. CDR3 sequence reads: CASSLVWREGNEQFF. CDR3 nucleotide sequence: TGTGCCAGCAGCTTAGTTTGGCGGGAGGGGAATGAGCAGTTCTTC.

V gene TRBV2 combines with J gene TRBJ1-5; D uncertain. The V end was cut by 2 bases, the J end by 7 bases, with 12 bases between. Germline lookup yields CDR1 SNHLY and CDR2 FYNNEI. The CDR3 totals 14 residues. As DNA, the CDR3 is TGTGCCAGCAGTGAATCTTTAGGGAGCCAGCCCCAGCATTTT. Translating it yields CASSESLGSQPQHF.

This sequence joins TRBV5-1 and TRBJ2-7, with 10 bases matching TRBD2. With V trimmed by 5 bases and J by 3 bases, 5 bases remained unmatched. Germline assignment: CDR1 SGHRS and CDR2 YFSETQ. The CDR3 has 14 amino acids. This chain's CDR3 is CASRWTSGYYEQYF. The CDR3 DNA reads as TGCGCCAGCAGATGGACTAGCGGTTACTACGAGCAGTACTTC.

This clone was detected once. The rearrangement links TRBV19 to TRBJ1-1, with D tentatively TRBD1 (5 bases). This CDR3 is 16 amino acids long. CDR1 LNHDA and CDR2 SQIVND come from the germline V gene (reference sequence). V was trimmed by 1 base and J by 6 bases, leaving 18 bases between them. In DNA, the CDR3 is TGTGCCAGTAGTATAGGACAAACAGGCGTGTACGCTGAAGCTTTCTTT. Amino acid sequence: CASSIGQTGVYAEAFF.

The gene calls are TRBV7-3 and TRBJ2-1; D gene ambiguous. Germline loops: CDR1 SGHTA, CDR2 FQGTGA. V gave up 0 bases and J gave up 4 bases, with 7 bases separating them. The CDR3 loop spans 14 amino acids. In nucleotides, the CDR3 is TGTGCCAGCAGCTTAACCCAAGGTTACAATGAGCAGTTCTTC. Its translation: CASSLTQGYNEQFF.

The chain carries TRBV4-2 and TRBJ2-1, with D possibly TRBD2 on 6 matching bases. Looked up from germline, CDR1 is LGHNA and CDR2 is YNFKEQ. The CDR3 loop spans 13 amino acids. The V gene lost 4 bases and the J gene lost 7 bases, with 11 bases spanning the gap. Written as DNA, the CDR3 is TGTGCCAGCAGCCGCGACCTAGCGAATGAGCAGTTCTTC. This codes for CASSRDLANEQFF.

This sequence joins TRBV29-1 and TRBJ1-2, with TRBD1 matching 12 bases. Germline V gene data show CDR1 as SQVTM and CDR2 as ANQGSEA. With 6 bases clipped from V and 7 bases from J, the junction kept 6 bases outside the gene matches. CDR3 length: 13 residues. This chain's CDR3 is CSVRGQGAVGYTF. The CDR3 coding sequence is TGCAGCGTGAGGGGACAGGGGGCGGTTGGCTACACCTTC.

This sequence joins TRBV7-6 and TRBJ2-6; possibly TRBD1 or TRBD2 for D (5 bases each). CDR3 size: 17 residues. Looked up from germline, CDR1 is SGHVS and CDR2 is FNYEAQ. Trimming took 3 bases from V and 0 from J, leaving 12 bases between them. As DNA, the CDR3 is TGTGCCAGCAGCTTCGTGGGGACCCGCTCTGGGGCCAACGTCCTGACTTTC. It translates to CASSFVGTRSGANVLTF.

The chain links TRBV9 to TRBJ2-1; 10 nucleotides line up with TRBD1. This CDR3 has 15 amino acids. Trimming at V came to 3 bases and at J to 2 bases, leaving 2 bases not matched to a gene. CDR1 and CDR2 (germline): SGDLS, YYNGEE. CDR3 region: CASSAGTGAYNEQFF. CDR3 DNA sequence: TGTGCCAGCAGCGCCGGGACAGGGGCCTACAATGAGCAGTTCTTC.

The chain joins TRBV10-3 to TRBJ2-5; 7 nucleotides agree with TRBD1. CDR1 and CDR2 (germline): ENHRY, SYGVKD. This CDR3 has 16 amino acids. V gave up 1 base and J gave up 1 base; unmatched junction bases: 6. The CDR3 reads CAISEWGQLLQETQYF. CDR3 coding DNA: TGTGCCATCAGTGAGTGGGGACAGCTCCTCCAAGAGACCCAGTACTTC.